Listed below are T cell receptor beta chains from one sample, sequenced in a study of CD8 T cell repertoires and HIV-1 epitope variants. The table came from immunoSEQ multiplex PCR; TCRdb's copy has only in-frame clones and leaves some out. The table has under 100,000 clones, around 67% seen once. The sample was uncultured baseline CD8+ T cells from peripheral blood mononuclear cells (PBMCs). The receptors stem from a male donor with HIV. Each CDR3 is given with its conserved first and last residue. D genes are given only for firm matches. Only some rows state a clone size, as once, few, many or a class for expanded clones.

J	V	D	size	DNA	CDR3
TRBJ1-2	TRBV7-9	TRBD1	NA	TGTGCCAGCAGCTATCCGGGACAGAACAACTATGGCTACACCTTC	CASSYPGQNNYGYTF
TRBJ1-2	TRBV5-1	TRBD1	NA	TGCGCCAGCAGCTTGGGGGACAGGGGCCACTATGGCTACACCTTC	CASSLGDRGHYGYTF
TRBJ1-6	TRBV6-4	NA	NA	TGTGCCAGCAGTTGGGGGGGCAGCTCACCCCTCCACTTT	CASSWGGSSPLHF
TRBJ2-3	TRBV27	NA	NA	TGTGCCAGCAGTTTTCAGGCTACTAGCACAGATACGCAGTATTTT	CASSFQATSTDTQYF
TRBJ1-4	TRBV28	NA	few	TGTGCCAGCAGTCTCCTTTGGGAAAAACTGTTTTTT	CASSLLWEKLFF
TRBJ1-2	TRBV6-1	TRBD1	NA	TGTGCCAGCAGTGGCAGGGGGTATGGCTACACCTTC	CASSGRGYGYTF
TRBJ2-6	TRBV2	NA	once	TGTGCCAGCAGTGAACCCCGGGCAGGGGAAGGTTCTGGGGCCAACGTCCTGACTTTC	CASSEPRAGEGSGANVLTF
TRBJ1-5	TRBV19	NA	NA	TGTGCCAGTAGGAGGGGCAAACAGCCCCAGCATTTT	CASRRGKQPQHF
TRBJ2-7	TRBV19	NA	many	TGTGCCAGTAGTATAGCTGGGGACACCCTATACGAGCAGTACTTC	CASSIAGDTLYEQYF
TRBJ2-3	TRBV9	NA	NA	TGTGCCAGCAGCGTAGCGGGGAGTGTCACAGATACGCAGTATTTT	CASSVAGSVTDTQYF
TRBJ1-4	TRBV30	TRBD1	NA	TGTGCCTGGAGTGCGGGGACAGGGATGAGCGAAAAACTGTTTTTT	CAWSAGTGMSEKLFF
TRBJ2-7	TRBV7-2	NA	NA	TGTGCCAGCAGCTTAGCGGACGGCCCCTACGAGCAGTACTTC	CASSLADGPYEQYF
TRBJ2-1	TRBV25-1	NA	NA	TGTGCCAGCAGTGATGACACGTCTTCGGACAATGAGCAGTTCTTC	CASSDDTSSDNEQFF
TRBJ1-4	TRBV20-1	TRBD1	few	TGCAGTGTAACCGGGACAGGGGAACTGTTTTTT	CSVTGTGELFF
TRBJ2-1	TRBV5-1	TRBD2	few	TGCGCCAGCAGCTTGGAACTAGCGGGGTACAATGAGCAGTTCTTC	CASSLELAGYNEQFF
TRBJ1-5	TRBV7-9	NA	NA	TGTGCCAGCAGCCCAACCGATTATAGCAATCAGCCCCAGCATTTT	CASSPTDYSNQPQHF
TRBJ1-1	TRBV7-3	NA	many	TGTGCCAGCAGCTTAAAAGGTGGGACTGAAGCTTTCTTT	CASSLKGGTEAFF
TRBJ2-3	TRBV4-2	NA	many	TGTGCCAGCAGCCAAGCAGATACGCAGTATTTT	CASSQADTQYF
TRBJ2-3	TRBV10-3	TRBD2	NA	TGTGCCATCAGTGAGTCCAGCGGGAGATCAGATACGCAGTATTTT	CAISESSGRSDTQYF
TRBJ1-3	TRBV7-9	NA	few	TGTGCCAGCAGCTCGACTGGAAACACCATATATTTT	CASSSTGNTIYF
TRBJ2-7	TRBV4-2	NA	NA	TGTGCCAGCAGCCAAGATCTAGGACTGGAAACCTACGAGCAGTACTTC	CASSQDLGLETYEQYF
TRBJ2-4	TRBV5-1	TRBD1	NA	TGCGCCAGCAGCCCCGGGACAGGGGGGAACATTCAGTACTTC	CASSPGTGGNIQYF
TRBJ1-1	TRBV19	NA	NA	TGTGCCAGTAGTCCCCAAGGTGCTGAAGCTTTCTTT	CASSPQGAEAFF
TRBJ2-5	TRBV23-1	TRBD2	NA	TGCGCCAGCAGGAAACCGGGACTAGCGGAAGAGACCCAGTACTTC	CASRKPGLAEETQYF
TRBJ2-2	TRBV7-7	NA	NA	TGTGCTAGCAGCCCATTTGACATACCTAACACCGGGGAGCTGTTTTTT	CASSPFDIPNTGELFF
TRBJ2-1	TRBV7-2	TRBD2	NA	TGTGCCAGCAGTCTAGCGGGGGGCTACAATGAGCAGTTCTTC	CASSLAGGYNEQFF
TRBJ2-2	TRBV2	NA	NA	TGTGCCAGCGTGACGCGGGGGAACACCGGGGAGCTGTTTTTT	CASVTRGNTGELFF
TRBJ2-7	TRBV27	NA	NA	TGTGCCAGCAGTTTATCCCTAGCGACTAACTACGAGCAGTACTTC	CASSLSLATNYEQYF
TRBJ1-1	TRBV19	TRBD1	once	TGTGCCAGTACTACGGACAGGGTAGGGGCTGAAGCTTTCTTT	CASTTDRVGAEAFF